This T cell receptor (beta chain) was found in a study of cytotoxic CD8 clonotypes in ibrutinib-treated CLL (dated by TCRdb to about 2021). Concerning the study at large: In this cohort, some 16 patients were treatment-naive and roughly 10 were relapsed/refractory, while roughly 18 had unmutated IGHV. Partial responses were observed in about 24 patients and complete responses in 2; after a median follow-up of 68 months, remission was maintained in approximately 14 patients and progression was observed in approximately 12. Response samples were obtained after a median of around 11 months of treatment, with a range of roughly 6 to 40 months. Samples averaged roughly 280,000 productive templates and more than 85,000 productive rearrangements. Of the 86 people in the trial, 25 to 30 had longitudinal samples available. Cryopreserved peripheral blood mononuclear cells were collected before treatment, at response, and at either disease progression or sustained remission. Beyond this particular receptor, the publication reports: Public clonotypes were found to be uncommon and were observed to contract or remain stable during treatment; the increase in clonality was shown to reflect expansion of private clonotypes at ibrutinib response. Sampling times were not matched between sustained-remission and progressing patients, and lymph node repertoires were not studied. An increase in clonality was observed at ibrutinib response, with clonality remaining stable during sustained remission and falling back toward baseline at progression. Baseline clonality exceeded that of age-matched healthy donors and correlated strongly with circulating CD8+ T-cell counts.

As regards this clone: What this receptor recognizes is not known. At one end the junction does not follow the germline gene, possibly because of a read error.

The goal of deep resolution MiSeq sequencing was a depth between 1 in 1 million and 1 in 200,000 T cells, and coverage averaged 10x per clonotype. The immunoSEQ hsTCRB Kit was used to generate TCR beta libraries. As for the authors' bioinformatics: Data were analyzed with ImmunoSEQ Data Assistant and ImmunoSEQ Analyzer, with V, D and J genes assigned per IMGT definitions. Clonality, which ranges from 0 to 1, was calculated by subtracting the normalized Shannon entropy of productive rearrangement frequencies from one. Only overrepresented clonotypes making up at least 0.05% of each patient's repertoire were included in the public clonotype analysis. About twelve repertoires from age-matched healthy donors, obtained from immuneACCESS, served as clonality controls. The table was pulled from immuneACCESS by TCRdb, which kept in-frame rearrangements only. Such tables lose some clones; where checked, under half of the loss comes from unresolved V genes, and the rest has no known cause. V, J and clone size were drawn from that table, and D and trimming were deduced from the DNA. The sample table holds roughly 15,000 clones, of which 55% to 70% were seen once. The leading ten clones occupy approximately 11% of the sample.

The germline V gene provides CDR1 MGHRA and CDR2 YSYEKL. The CDR3, from cysteine to phenylalanine, totals 18 residues. Only the CDR3 portion is preserved as DNA: 54 bases, with reading frame beginning at the first base. For TCR beta library preparation, approximately 1.9 micrograms of genomic DNA was extracted from cryopreserved PBMCs. Longitudinal blood samples from CLL patients on ibrutinib monotherapy were analyzed using high-throughput TCR beta sequencing. The patients took part in an open-label, single-center phase 2 trial of ibrutinib monotherapy. Material: PBMCs, obtained before ibrutinib treatment. This receptor chain uses TRBV4-1 and TRBJ1-3; matching of 5 bases hints at TRBD1 as the D gene. The TCR comes from a human donor with chronic lymphocytic leukemia. The CDR3 region: CASSQDRGDSATGNTIYF. The base sequence is TGCGCCAGCAGTCAAGATCGGGGGGACTCGGCAACTGGAAACACCATATATTTT.